Reported below is one TCR beta chain. RNA was extracted with the RNeasy kit, and a quantity of roughly 0.5 to 1 ug was reverse transcribed using random hexamers. Via MiXCR, TCRdb re-called the immunoSEQ multiplex PCR reads, giving one row per CDR3 protein. In the table there are 50,000 to 55,000 distinct CDR3 sequences, 95% of which are singletons. The data are from a study of CD8 T cells in Susac syndrome. Study-level background: When blood was drawn, the patients with Susac syndrome were therapy-naive, on corticosteroids, or on intravenous immunoglobulin alone.

The CDR3 loop spans 16 amino acids. V lost 0 bases to trimming and J lost 0 bases, with 10 bases between them. Per germline, CDR1 SGDLS and CDR2 YYNGEE. This receptor was taken from a human donor with Susac syndrome. The rearrangement joins TRBV9 to TRBJ2-1; D call uncertain. Sequenced sample: CD8+ T cells from PBMCs. CDR3 DNA: TGTGCCAGCAGCGTAGATGGAGAAAGCTCCTACAATGAGCAGTTCTTC. This codes for CASSVDGESSYNEQFF.